This paragraph covers one T cell receptor (beta chain) sequence. The antigen it binds to is not known. No per-base quality is available; no much larger clone lies one base away. This entry belongs to a study of T cell responses to AZD1222 COVID-19 vaccine listed by TCRdb under 2021. Concerning the study at large: AZD1222 recipients with second doses at about 4 weeks or about 12 weeks were pooled, because spike-specific TCR depth and breadth did not differ between schedules. Enrollment into the trials was organized by age into subgroups of 18-55, 56-69 and 70-plus years, and those subgroups contained approximately 150, 30 and 60 TCR-sequenced participants, respectively. A total of approximately 250 trial participants underwent TCR sequencing, of whom roughly 210 had received two doses of AZD1222 and approximately 26 had received two doses of the MenACWY control vaccine. Results and caveats for the whole study, not just this receptor: Spike-specific TCR breadth and depth rose significantly after two AZD1222 doses compared with day 0 and with MenACWY recipients. Most participants were white British and females outnumbered males, and the authors suggested that clonal diversity may have been underestimated. Reportedly, close to half of the unique spike-specific TCRs recognized epitopes lying outside the regions that are mutated in the B.1.351 and B.1.1.7 variants. The vaccine-associated CD4 TCRs covered the entire spike protein, and the dominant responses fell in regions 160-218 and 743-854. Because no day 14 peak-response samples were available, the repertoires could be characterized only after the peak T cell response. Conclusions about previously exposed vaccinees are limited, since just six or seven AZD1222 recipients were seropositive for SARS-CoV-2 at baseline. The 56-69-year group was small, and its depth increase did not reach significance, likely because of low power.

The CDR3 regions of human TCRbeta chains were subjected to immunosequencing. The study's processing was this. TCRs in the repertoires were compared against a reference library of SARS-CoV-2-specific TCRs that had been generated with the MIRA antigen-specificity platform. Breadth was defined as the fraction of unique TCRs that were SARS-CoV-2-associated. Depth was defined as the fraction of total T cells that were SARS-CoV-2-associated. Using the MIRA data, each spike-specific TCR was assigned both to the spike region to which the TCR was reactive and to a CD4 or CD8 class. Log10-transformed breadth and depth values were compared by one-way ANOVA with Sidak's multiple comparisons tests. Here the immuneACCESS table is served through TCRdb, limited to in-frame sequences with V and J called. Missing clones are a known gap in these copies; in checked studies unresolved V genes cover under half, and the rest lacks a known reason. D and trimming were read from the DNA, whereas the V and J calls and clone size are those reported in that table. Here the sample has over 100,000 clones; 87% occur a single time. Roughly 5% of the sample is taken by the ten largest.

Taken from the germline V gene (reference sequence), the CDR1 and CDR2 loops are LGHDT and YNNKEL. CDR3 length: 14 amino acids, cysteine to phenylalanine. Just the 42-base CDR3 DNA is kept, in frame starting at base 1. V is reduced by 6 bases and J by 3 bases, leaving a spacing of 12 bases between them. Per the publication, the time point label means: baseline before first vaccination. Vaccinee samples came from UK trials COV001 and COV002, including a single-blind randomized controlled phase 2/3 trial of AZD1222 (ChAdOx1 nCoV-19) in healthy adults. Trial participant PBMC samples were collected at day 0 and day 28 after the second dose for TCRbeta chain sequencing.

This TCR derives from an adult in good health. This sample comprised peripheral blood, obtained on day 0 of AZD1222 vaccination. The chain is made from TRBV3-1 (or the pseudogene TRBV3-2) and TRBJ1-3; the best D guess is TRBD1, with 5 bases matching. The sequence in DNA is TGTGCCAGCAGTGCTGGGGGATATGGAAACACCATATATTTT. This encodes CASSAGGYGNTIYF.